The 17 T cell receptor beta chains given below trace back to one sample, sequenced in a study of blood T cell repertoires in COVID-19 (dated by TCRdb to 2018 to 2020). The method behind the library was the immunoSEQ multiplex PCR assay. TCRdb re-hosts the immuneACCESS table, in-frame sequences only. Its copies lack some clones; in the studies checked, an unresolved V gene accounts for under half of them, and the cause for the rest is not known. The sample profile shows about 190,000 clones; approximately 84% of them were found once. Around 3.5% of the sample is taken by the ten largest. The material sequenced was PBMCs or T cells enriched from blood (not recorded which). All receptors come from a woman aged 30 to 39 who had recovered from COVID-19.

This chain connects TRBV3-1 (or the pseudogene TRBV3-2) to TRBJ2-1, with unresolved D. Germline V gene lookup returns CDR1 LGHDT and CDR2 YNNKEL (reference sequence). Trimming stripped 0 bases from V and 9 bases from J, with 15 bases between. The CDR3 is made up of 15 amino acids. The CDR3 protein is CASSQDSARSGEQFF. The CDR3 region has the DNA TGTGCCAGCAGCCAAGATTCCGCTAGATCCGGTGAGCAGTTCTTC.

The chain couples TRBV21-1 to TRBJ2-2; TRBD1 reflects the table's D call only, with no check against the DNA. TRBV21-1 is shown as a pseudogene. The CDR3 totals 19 residues. This CDR3 is CASSKKGTGGAIWTGELFF. Here the CDR3 DNA reads TGTGCCAGCAGCAAAAAGGGGACAGGGGGCGCGATTTGGACCGGGGAGCTGTTTTTT.

This chain connects TRBV5-1 to TRBJ2-3, with TRBD2 matching over 12 bases. The CDR3 is 16 residues long. Trimming took 4 bases from V and 2 from J; bases not matched to a gene: 5. From germline, CDR1 is SGHRS and CDR2 YFSETQ. The DNA for the CDR3 is TGCGCCAGCAGCCCGGGACTAGCGGGTTTCACAGATACGCAGTATTTT. This sequence encodes CASSPGLAGFTDTQYF.

The chain joins TRBV6-6 to TRBJ2-3, with 7 bases identical to TRBD2. The CDR3 covers 15 residues. CDR1 and CDR2 from the germline V gene are MNHNY and SVGAGI (reference sequence). V shed 10 bases and J 0 bases; nucleotides not matched to a gene: 10. DNA of the CDR3: TGTGCCACACTACGCCTAGCGGCTAGCACAGATACGCAGTATTTT. Encoded protein: CATLRLAASTDTQYF.

The V gene is TRBV2, the J gene TRBJ1-5; no reliable D call. Germline CDR1 SNHLY, CDR2 FYNNEI. Trimming left V 1 base short and J 0 bases short, with 4 bases between. The length of the CDR3 is 14 residues. CDR3 in amino acids: CASSEGSSNQPQHF. The CDR3 DNA sequence: TGTGCCAGCAGTGAAGGCAGTAGCAATCAGCCCCAGCATTTT.

The chain joins TRBV6-5 to TRBJ1-1, with D perhaps matching TRBD1 (6 bases). The CDR3 is 15 amino acids. In germline, CDR1 is MNHEY, CDR2 SVGAGI. Trimming removed 4 bases at V and 0 bases at J, with 12 bases between. This CDR3 reads CASSLQDRLNTEAFF. DNA for the CDR3: TGTGCCAGCAGTTTGCAGGACAGACTGAACACTGAAGCTTTCTTT.

Here the CDR3 reads CASMMVPGGLYEQYF. CDR3 bases: TGTGCCAGCATGATGGTCCCGGGCGGGCTCTACGAGCAGTACTTC. This rearrangement joins TRBV2 to TRBJ2-7; tentatively, D is TRBD2 (5 bases). Per the germline V gene, CDR1 is SNHLY and CDR2 is FYNNEI. V lost 7 bases and J 3 bases, leaving 19 bases between the germline ends. The CDR3 runs to 15 residues.

V is TRBV5-1 and J is TRBJ1-6, with D unclear. The CDR3 has 15 amino acids. Germline values: CDR1 SGHRS, CDR2 YFSETQ. Trimming took off 1 base at V and 3 bases at J, with 8 bases between the two ends. DNA for the CDR3: TGCGCCAGCAGCTTGTCGCGCAACTATAATTCACCCCTCCACTTT. Amino acids: CASSLSRNYNSPLHF.

This clone was recorded a few times. This sequence joins TRBV28 and TRBJ1-5; 7 nucleotides line up with TRBD1. With 2 bases clipped from V and 4 bases from J, the junction kept 2 bases outside the gene matches. Germline V gene lookup returns CDR1 MDHEN and CDR2 SYDVKM. The length of the CDR3 is 14 residues. The CDR3, as DNA: TGTGCCAGCAGTTTAGAGGGGGCGAATCAGCCCCAGCATTTT. Translated: CASSLEGANQPQHF.

V and J are TRBV5-1 and TRBJ1-2, with 7 bases that match TRBD1. V was pared by 4 bases and J by 0 bases, with 12 bases of the junction left unmatched. From germline, CDR1 is SGHRS and CDR2 YFSETQ. This CDR3 has 17 residues. CDR3 protein: CASSGTTGFIANYGYTF. For the CDR3, the DNA is TGCGCCAGCAGCGGTACGACAGGGTTCATAGCTAACTATGGCTACACCTTC.

The V and J genes are TRBV12-5 and TRBJ2-3, with D unresolved. CDR3 size: 16 residues. Germline V gene sequence: CDR1 LGHNT, CDR2 FRNRAP. V lost 0 bases and J 0 bases, leaving 10 bases between the germline ends. CDR3 coding DNA: TGTGCTAGTGGTTTGGTCCGAGGTGAGAGCACAGATACGCAGTATTTT. Its translation is CASGLVRGESTDTQYF. The full variable domain, its missing parts supplied by reference TRBV12-5 and TRBJ2-3, is DARVTQTPRHKVTEMGQEVTMRCQPILGHNTVFWYRQTMMQGLELLAYFRNRAPLDDSGMPKDRFSAEMPDATLATLKIQPSEPRDSAVYFCASGLVRGESTDTQYFGPGTRLTVL.

This chain uses TRBV28 with TRBJ2-3, with 10 bases fitting TRBD2. The length of the CDR3 is 14 residues. From germline, CDR1 is MDHEN and CDR2 SYDVKM. Trimming at V came to 7 bases and at J to 13 bases, leaving 14 bases not matched to a gene. CDR3 region: CASTKAGGSPQEYF. CDR3 coding DNA: TGTGCCAGCACCAAAGCGGGGGGGAGCCCTCAGGAGTATTTT. Drawing the rest from reference TRBV28 and TRBJ2-3, the complete variable domain is DVKVTQSSRYLVKRTGEKVFLECVQDMDHENMFWYRQDPGLGLRLIYFSYDVKMKEKGDIPEGYSVSREKKERFSLILESASTNQTSMYLCASTKAGGSPQEYFGPGTRLTVL.

The genes are TRBV7-3 and TRBJ2-3, with 8 bases that match TRBD1. CDR1 is SGHTA and CDR2 is FQGTGA in the germline V gene. CDR3 size: 14 residues. V trimming: 5 bases; J trimming: 5 bases; junction bases outside the gene matches: 6. This CDR3 reads CASSRTGMLDTQYF. CDR3 DNA: TGTGCCAGCAGCCGGACAGGGATGTTAGATACGCAGTATTTT.

This clone was seen once. This sequence joins TRBV25-1 and TRBJ2-1; 8 positions match TRBD2. Germline V gene lookup returns CDR1 MGHDK and CDR2 SYGVNS. With V trimmed by 3 bases and J by 3 bases, 10 bases remained unmatched. The CDR3 runs to 17 residues. CDR3 residues: CASSDSVGGDHYNEQFF. Written as DNA, the CDR3 is TGTGCCAGCAGTGACTCCGTCGGGGGGGACCACTACAATGAGCAGTTCTTC.

The gene calls are TRBV7-9 and TRBJ1-4; the D gene is possibly TRBD1 (5 bases). The germline V gene has CDR1 SEHNR and CDR2 FQNEAQ (reference sequence). CDR3 size: 16 residues. Trimming stripped 5 bases from V and 2 bases from J, with 15 bases between. The CDR3 is CASSDKPGGTNEKLFF. CDR3 sequence (DNA): TGTGCCAGCAGCGATAAACCGGGGGGGACTAATGAAAAACTGTTTTTT.

V gene TRBV7-8 combines with J gene TRBJ2-1; 8 nucleotides align to TRBD1. Looked up from germline, CDR1 is SGHVS and CDR2 is FQNEAQ. This CDR3 spans 17 amino acids. V was clipped by 0 bases and J by 6 bases; unmatched bases: 10. CDR3 bases: TGTGCCAGCAGCTTAGCGCTTAGGACAGGGACAGGCAATGAGCAGTTCTTC. It translates to CASSLALRTGTGNEQFF.

The chain is built from TRBV10-2 and TRBJ2-1, with D perhaps TRBD2 (5 bases). Germline loops: CDR1 WSHSY, CDR2 SAAADI. The ends were cut back, 2 bases at V and 7 bases at J, with 15 bases in the middle. The CDR3 runs to 15 residues. The CDR3 DNA sequence: TGCGCCAGCAGTGAGCACGGGGTCCTAGGGAATGAGCAGTTCTTC. Amino acid sequence: CASSEHGVLGNEQFF.